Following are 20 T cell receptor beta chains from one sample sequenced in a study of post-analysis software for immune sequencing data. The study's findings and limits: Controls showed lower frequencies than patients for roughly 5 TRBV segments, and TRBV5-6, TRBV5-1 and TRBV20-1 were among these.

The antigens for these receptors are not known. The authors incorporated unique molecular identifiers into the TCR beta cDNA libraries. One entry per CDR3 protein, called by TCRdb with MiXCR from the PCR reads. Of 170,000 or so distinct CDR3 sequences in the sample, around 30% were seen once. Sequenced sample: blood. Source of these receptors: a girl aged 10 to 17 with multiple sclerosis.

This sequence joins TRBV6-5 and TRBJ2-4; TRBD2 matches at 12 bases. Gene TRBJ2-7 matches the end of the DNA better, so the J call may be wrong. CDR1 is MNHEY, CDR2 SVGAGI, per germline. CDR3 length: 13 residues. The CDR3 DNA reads TGTGCCAGCAGATCACTAGCGGGAGGCGAGCAGTACTTC. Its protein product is CASRSLAGGEQYF.

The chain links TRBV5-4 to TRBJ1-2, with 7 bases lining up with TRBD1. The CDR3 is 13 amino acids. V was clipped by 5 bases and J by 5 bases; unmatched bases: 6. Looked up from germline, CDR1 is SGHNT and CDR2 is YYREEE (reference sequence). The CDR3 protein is CASRDGQEYGYTF. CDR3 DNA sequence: TGTGCCAGCAGGGATGGACAGGAGTATGGCTACACCTTC.

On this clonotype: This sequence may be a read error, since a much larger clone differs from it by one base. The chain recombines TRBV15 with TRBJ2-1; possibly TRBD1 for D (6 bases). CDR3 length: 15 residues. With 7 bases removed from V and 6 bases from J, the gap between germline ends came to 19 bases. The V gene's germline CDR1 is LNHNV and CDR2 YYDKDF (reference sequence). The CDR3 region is CATTTTLRGGNEQFF. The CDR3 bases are TGTGCCACCACCACAACATTGAGAGGGGGCAATGAGCAGTTCTTC.

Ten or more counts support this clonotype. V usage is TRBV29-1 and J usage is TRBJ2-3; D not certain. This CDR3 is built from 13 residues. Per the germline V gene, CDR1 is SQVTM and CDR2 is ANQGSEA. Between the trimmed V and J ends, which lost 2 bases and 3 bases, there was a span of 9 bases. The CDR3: CSVEPARTDTQYF. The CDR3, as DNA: TGCAGCGTTGAACCCGCCAGAACAGATACGCAGTATTTT.

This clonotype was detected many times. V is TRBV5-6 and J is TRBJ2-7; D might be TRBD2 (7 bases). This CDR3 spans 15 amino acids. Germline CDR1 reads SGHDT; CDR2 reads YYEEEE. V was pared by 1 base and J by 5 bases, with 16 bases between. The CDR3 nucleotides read TGTGCCAGCAGCTTGTATCGGGGGGCAGCGGACGAGCAGTACTTC. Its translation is CASSLYRGAADEQYF.

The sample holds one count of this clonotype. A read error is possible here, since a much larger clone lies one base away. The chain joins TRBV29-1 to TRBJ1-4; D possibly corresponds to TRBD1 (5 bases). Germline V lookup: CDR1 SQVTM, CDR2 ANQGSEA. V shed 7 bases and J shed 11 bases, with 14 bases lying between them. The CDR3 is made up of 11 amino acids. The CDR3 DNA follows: TGCAGCGCCGGGGACCGGTGGAAACTGTTTTTT. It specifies CSAGDRWKLFF.

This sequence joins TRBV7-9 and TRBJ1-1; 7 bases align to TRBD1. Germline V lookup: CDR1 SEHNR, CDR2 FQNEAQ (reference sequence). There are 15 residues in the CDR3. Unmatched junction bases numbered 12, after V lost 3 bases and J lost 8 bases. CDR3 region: CASSLPPLRDSEAFF. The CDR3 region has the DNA TGTGCCAGCAGCTTGCCTCCACTCCGGGACAGCGAAGCTTTCTTT. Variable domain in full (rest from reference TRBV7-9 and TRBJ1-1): DTGVSQNPRHKITKRGQNVTFRCDPISEHNRLYWYRQTLGQGPEFLTYFQNEAQLEKSRLLSDRFSAERPKGSFSTLEIQRTEQGDSAMYLCASSLPPLRDSEAFFGQGTRLTVV.

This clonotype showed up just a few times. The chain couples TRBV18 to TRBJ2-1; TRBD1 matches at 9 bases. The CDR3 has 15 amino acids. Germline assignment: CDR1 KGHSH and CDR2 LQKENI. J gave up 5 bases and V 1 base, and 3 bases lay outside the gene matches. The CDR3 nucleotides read TGTGCCAGCTCACCACTAAGACAGGGGGACAATGAGCAGTTCTTC. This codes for CASSPLRQGDNEQFF.

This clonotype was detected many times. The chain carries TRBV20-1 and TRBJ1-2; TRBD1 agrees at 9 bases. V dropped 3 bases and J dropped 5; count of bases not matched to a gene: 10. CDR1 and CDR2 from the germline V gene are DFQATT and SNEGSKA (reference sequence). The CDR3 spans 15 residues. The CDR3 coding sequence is TGCAGTGCTAGTCGAGGACAGGGGATTGATTATGGCTACACCTTC. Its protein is CSASRGQGIDYGYTF.

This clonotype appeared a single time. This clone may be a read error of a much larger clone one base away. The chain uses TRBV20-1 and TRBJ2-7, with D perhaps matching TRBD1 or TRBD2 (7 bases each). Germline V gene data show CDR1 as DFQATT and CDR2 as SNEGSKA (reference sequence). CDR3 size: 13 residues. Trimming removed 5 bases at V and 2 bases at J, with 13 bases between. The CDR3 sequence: CSAERDRTYEQYF. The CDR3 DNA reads TGCAGTGCTGAGCGGGACAGAACCTACGAGCAGTACTTC.

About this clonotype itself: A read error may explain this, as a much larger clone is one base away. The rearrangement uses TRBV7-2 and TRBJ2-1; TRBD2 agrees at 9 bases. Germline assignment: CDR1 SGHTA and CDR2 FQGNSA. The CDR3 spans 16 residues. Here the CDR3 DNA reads TGTGCCTGCAGAGGGGTGAGCGGGAGGACCTACAATGAGCAGTTCTTC. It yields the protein CACRGVSGRTYNEQFF.

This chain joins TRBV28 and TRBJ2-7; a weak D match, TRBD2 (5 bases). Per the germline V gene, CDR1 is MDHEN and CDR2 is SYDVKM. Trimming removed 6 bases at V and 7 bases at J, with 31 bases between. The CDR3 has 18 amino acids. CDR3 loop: CASSYQYSTGISYSEQYF. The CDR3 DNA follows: TGTGCCAGCAGCTACCAATACAGTACCGGGATCTCCTACAGTGAGCAGTACTTC.

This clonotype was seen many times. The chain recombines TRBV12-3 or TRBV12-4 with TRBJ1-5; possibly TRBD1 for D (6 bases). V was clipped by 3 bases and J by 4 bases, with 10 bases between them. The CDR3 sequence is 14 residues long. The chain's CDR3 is CASSFQRGNQPQHF. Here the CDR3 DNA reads TGTGCCAGCAGTTTTCAGAGGGGGAATCAGCCCCAGCATTTT.

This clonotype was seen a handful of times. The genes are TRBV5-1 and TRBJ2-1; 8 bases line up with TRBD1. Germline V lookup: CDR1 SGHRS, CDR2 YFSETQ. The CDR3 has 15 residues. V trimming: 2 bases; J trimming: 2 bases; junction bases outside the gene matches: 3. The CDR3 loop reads CASSFQGAPYNEQFF. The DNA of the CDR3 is TGCGCCAGCAGCTTCCAGGGGGCCCCCTACAATGAGCAGTTCTTC.

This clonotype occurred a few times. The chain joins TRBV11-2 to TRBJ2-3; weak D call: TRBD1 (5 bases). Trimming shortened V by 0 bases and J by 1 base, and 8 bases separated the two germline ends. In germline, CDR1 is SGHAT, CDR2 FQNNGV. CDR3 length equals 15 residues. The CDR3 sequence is CASSLEETGTDTQYF. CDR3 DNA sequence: TGTGCCAGCAGCTTAGAGGAGACAGGCACAGATACGCAGTATTTT.

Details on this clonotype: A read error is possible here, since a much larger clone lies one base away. DNA for the CDR3: TGCAGTGCTAAATCCCACAGGGCGAACTATGGCTACACCTTC. As protein: CSAKSHRANYGYTF. The chain recombines TRBV20-1 with TRBJ1-2, with D maybe TRBD1 (6 bases). Trimming removed 4 bases from V and 2 bases from J, with 14 bases in between. The CDR3 sequence is 14 residues long. CDR1 is DFQATT and CDR2 is SNEGSKA in the germline V gene (reference sequence).

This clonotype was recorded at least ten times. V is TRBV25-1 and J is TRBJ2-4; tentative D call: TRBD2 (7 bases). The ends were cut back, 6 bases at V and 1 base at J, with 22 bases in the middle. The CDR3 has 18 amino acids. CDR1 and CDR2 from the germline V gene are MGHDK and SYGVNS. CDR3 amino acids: CASSHEREGGTAKNIQYF. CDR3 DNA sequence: TGTGCCAGCAGCCACGAAAGGGAGGGGGGTACGGCCAAAAACATTCAGTACTTC. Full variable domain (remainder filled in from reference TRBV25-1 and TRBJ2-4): EADIYQTPRYLVIGTGKKITLECSQTMGHDKMYWYQQDPGMELHLIHYSYGVNSTEKGDLSSESTVSRIRTEHFPLTLESARPSHTSQYLCASSHEREGGTAKNIQYFGAGTRLSVL.

DNA for the CDR3: TGTGCCAGCGATGTGGCATCATATAGCAATCAGCCCCAGCATTTT. This gives the protein CASDVASYSNQPQHF. V and J are TRBV28 and TRBJ1-5, with D unclear. The CDR3 has 15 amino acids. Germline CDR1 reads MDHEN; CDR2 reads SYDVKM. Trimming pared 8 bases from V and 0 bases from J, leaving 14 bases between.

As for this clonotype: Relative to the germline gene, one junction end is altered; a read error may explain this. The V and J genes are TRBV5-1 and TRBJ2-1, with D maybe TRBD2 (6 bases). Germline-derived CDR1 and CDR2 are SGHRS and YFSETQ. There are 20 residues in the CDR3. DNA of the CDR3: TGCGCCAACAGCTTAGATAGCGGTACCAAACCTTTAAGCTCCTACAATGAGCAGTTCTTC. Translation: CANSLDSGTKPLSSYNEQFF.

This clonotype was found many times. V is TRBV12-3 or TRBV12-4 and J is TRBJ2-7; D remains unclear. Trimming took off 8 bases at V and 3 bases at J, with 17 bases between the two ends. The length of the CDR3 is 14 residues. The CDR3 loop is CASSIRGNDYEQYF. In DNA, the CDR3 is TGTGCCAGCTCGATTCGAGGTAATGACTACGAGCAGTACTTC.